Sequencing of this T cell receptor (beta chain) was carried out in a study of cytomegalovirus exposure and HLA in healthy donors. There are 15 residues in the CDR3. Per germline, CDR1 LNHDA and CDR2 SQIVND (reference sequence). V gave up 9 bases and J gave up 4 bases; unmatched junction bases: 12. The PCR had 60 Vbeta and 13 Jbeta primers. Profiling relied on immunoSEQ multiplex PCR, and the TCRdb table lists in-frame clones only, not all of them. The data show about 130,000 clones, 65% to 90% seen once. Source material: PBMCs. The TCR originated in a girl aged 2-10 years in good health and CMV-seronegative. V and J are TRBV19 and TRBJ1-5; 7 nucleotides agree with TRBD1. CDR3 nucleotides: TGTGCCAGCAGACAGGGACAGTTAGCAAATCAGCCCCAGCATTTT. It yields the protein CASRQGQLANQPQHF.